These T cell receptor beta chains were read from a single sample in a study of cytomegalovirus exposure and HLA in healthy donors. TCRdb's table, derived via immunoSEQ multiplex PCR, lists solely in-frame clones and lacks some. The sample includes some 150,000 clones, roughly 75% seen only once; the top ten take around 3.4%. The sample was PBMCs. These receptors were obtained from a man in his forties or fifties in good health and CMV-seronegative. Both conserved end residues are part of each CDR3. Fields, in order: D gene, clone size, V gene, J gene, CDR3 protein, CDR3 DNA. The D gene is left open where the match is weak. Size is stated for part of the rows, as once, few or many counts, or as a class when the clone is expanded.

TRBD2	-	TRBV10-2	TRBJ2-3	CASSESGLAGVGADTQYF	TGCGCCAGCAGTGAGTCCGGACTAGCGGGGGTAGGCGCAGATACGCAGTATTTT
TRBD1	-	TRBV5-4	TRBJ1-2	CASSTDRDYGYTF	TGTGCCAGCAGCACGGACAGGGACTATGGCTACACCTTC
-	-	TRBV2	TRBJ2-5	CASSVGRVETQYF	TGTGCCAGCAGTGTTGGCAGGGTAGAGACCCAGTACTTC
TRBD1	-	TRBV28	TRBJ1-4	CASRAPGQGIEKLFF	TGTGCCAGCAGGGCCCCGGGACAGGGTATTGAAAAACTGTTTTTT
-	-	TRBV9	TRBJ2-5	CASSVESAGQETQYF	TGTGCCAGCAGCGTAGAATCGGCAGGGCAAGAGACCCAGTACTTC
-	-	TRBV13	TRBJ2-7	CASRAGVGVYEQYF	TGTGCCAGCAGGGCAGGGGTCGGGGTCTACGAGCAGTACTTC
-	few	TRBV6-1	TRBJ1-5	CASSDRGAQPQHF	TGTGCCAGCAGTGACCGCGGGGCCCAGCCCCAGCATTTT
-	once	TRBV7-9	TRBJ2-7	CASSFYSSRGNEQYF	TGTGCCAGCAGCTTTTATTCCTCCCGCGGGAACGAGCAGTACTTC
-	-	TRBV18	TRBJ2-5	CASSATAGKETQYF	TGTGCCAGCTCAGCCACGGCGGGGAAAGAGACCCAGTACTTC
-	-	TRBV9	TRBJ2-3	CASSVGGGGADTQYF	TGTGCCAGCAGCGTAGGGGGGGGCGGCGCAGATACGCAGTATTTT
-	-	TRBV2	TRBJ2-3	CASMILAVTSTDTQYF	TGTGCCAGCATGATTCTGGCGGTGACTAGCACAGATACGCAGTATTTT
-	once	TRBV11-2	TRBJ1-3	CASSLVRGTGNTIYF	TGTGCCAGCAGCTTAGTCAGGGGAACTGGAAACACCATATATTTT
TRBD1	-	TRBV13	TRBJ2-2	CASSSRQGSHTGELFF	TGTGCCAGCAGCTCGAGACAGGGGTCCCACACCGGGGAGCTGTTTTTT
-	-	TRBV28	TRBJ1-1	CASSSYPLSEGRNTEAFF	TGTGCCAGCAGTTCGTACCCGCTCTCTGAGGGCCGGAACACTGAAGCTTTCTTT
-	-	TRBV5-3	TRBJ2-2	CARSLGATGELFF	TGTGCCAGAAGCTTGGGAGCGACCGGGGAGCTGTTTTTT
-	-	TRBV5-1	TRBJ2-3	CASSSGLTDTQYF	TGCGCCAGCAGCAGCGGACTGACAGATACGCAGTATTTT
TRBD1	-	TRBV4-1	TRBJ2-7	CASSQTAGTGSYEQYF	TGCGCCAGCAGCCAAACCGCCGGGACAGGGTCTTACGAGCAGTACTTC
-	-	TRBV2	TRBJ1-5	CASTEAGKDQPQHF	TGTGCCAGCACCGAGGCAGGGAAGGATCAGCCCCAGCATTTT
-	once	TRBV28	TRBJ2-7	CASSPDRYEQYF	TGTGCCAGCAGTCCCGACAGATACGAGCAGTACTTC
TRBD2	once	TRBV28	TRBJ2-5	CASRNPPGLAGRETQYF	TGTGCCAGCAGAAATCCCCCGGGACTAGCGGGGCGCGAGACCCAGTACTTC
-	few	TRBV6-6	TRBJ2-7	CASSYSGGRQPYEQYF	TGTGCCAGCAGTTACTCGGGGGGGCGTCAACCCTACGAGCAGTACTTC
-	-	TRBV27	TRBJ1-3	CASSLSRASGNTIYF	TGTGCCAGCAGTTTAAGCAGGGCCTCTGGAAACACCATATATTTT
-	-	TRBV7-9	TRBJ1-1	CASSAKTGGGEAFF	TGTGCCAGCAGCGCCAAAACGGGGGGAGGAGAAGCTTTCTTT
-	few	TRBV7-2	TRBJ2-6	CASSLAGHLTGVLTF	TGTGCCAGCAGCTTAGCGGGCCACCTGACCGGCGTCCTGACTTTC
-	once	TRBV28	TRBJ1-3	CASSEGGRVAGNTIYF	TGTGCCAGCAGCGAAGGGGGGAGGGTAGCGGGAAACACCATATATTTT
TRBD1	-	TRBV19	TRBJ1-2	CASSRDRKANYGYTF	TGTGCCAGTAGTCGGGACAGGAAGGCTAACTATGGCTACACCTTC
-	once	TRBV4-1	TRBJ1-6	CASSQDEIFNSPLHF	TGCGCCAGCAGCCAAGATGAGATCTTCAATTCACCCCTCCACTTT
-	once	TRBV2	TRBJ1-1	CASSARQFSEGTEAFF	TGTGCCAGCAGCGCTCGACAGTTTTCAGAAGGGACTGAAGCTTTCTTT
-	few	TRBV28	TRBJ1-2	CASSFPTEFSNYGYTF	TGTGCCAGCAGTTTCCCCACAGAGTTTTCTAACTATGGCTACACCTTC
TRBD1	-	TRBV29-1	TRBJ2-1	CSVESGGGEQFF	TGCAGCGTTGAATCAGGGGGTGGTGAGCAGTTCTTC
-	-	TRBV27	TRBJ2-7	CASSPLNSGGGQYF	TGTGCCAGCAGTCCTCTGAATTCGGGGGGCGGGCAGTACTTC
TRBD1	-	TRBV6-5	TRBJ2-2	CASRRDRGSAGELFF	TGTGCCAGCAGGCGGGACAGGGGATCGGCCGGGGAGCTGTTTTTT
TRBD1	-	TRBV9	TRBJ2-5	CASSELGQGLETQYF	TGTGCCAGCAGCGAACTAGGACAGGGGTTAGAGACCCAGTACTTC
TRBD1	-	TRBV7-3	TRBJ1-1	CASSSQGWNTEAFF	TGTGCCAGCAGCTCACAGGGGTGGAACACTGAAGCTTTCTTT
-	few	TRBV5-1	TRBJ1-4	CASSPGRGKLFF	TGCGCCAGCAGCCCGGGTAGAGGAAAACTGTTTTTT
TRBD1	-	TRBV5-1	TRBJ2-7	CASTLTGEPYEQYF	TGCGCCAGCACCCTGACAGGGGAGCCCTACGAGCAGTACTTC
TRBD1	-	TRBV27	TRBJ1-4	CASSTGDSLGELFF	TGTGCCAGCAGTACTGGGGACAGCCTGGGTGAACTGTTTTTT
-	few	TRBV29-1	TRBJ2-2	CSVERAGKQDGELFF	TGCAGCGTTGAAAGGGCAGGGAAACAGGACGGGGAGCTGTTTTTT
-	-	TRBV5-1	TRBJ2-5	CASSLVGGEETQYF	TGCGCCAGCAGCTTGGTTGGAGGGGAAGAGACCCAGTACTTC
-	-	TRBV28	TRBJ1-2	CASSLKSGLDGYTF	TGTGCCAGCAGTCTAAAATCAGGGCTGGATGGCTACACCTTC
-	-	TRBV6-1	TRBJ1-5	CASSVSRGGNQPQHF	TGTGCCAGCAGTGTGAGCAGGGGCGGCAATCAGCCCCAGCATTTT
-	-	TRBV5-1	TRBJ2-2	CASSLTPNTGELFF	TGCGCCAGCAGCCTTACACCGAACACCGGGGAGCTGTTTTTT
-	-	TRBV5-1	TRBJ1-1	CASSSRQAVNTEAFF	TGCGCCAGCAGCAGCAGACAGGCGGTGAACACTGAAGCTTTCTTT
TRBD2	few	TRBV9	TRBJ2-7	CASSVTGLASYEQYF	TGTGCCAGCAGCGTAACGGGACTAGCATCCTACGAGCAGTACTTC
-	-	TRBV6-1	TRBJ1-5	CASSSGIQPQHF	TGTGCCAGCAGTTCAGGGATTCAGCCCCAGCATTTT
TRBD1	-	TRBV28	TRBJ2-2	CASSRPDRVTGELFF	TGTGCCAGCAGCCGCCCGGACAGGGTCACCGGGGAGCTGTTTTTT